This T cell receptor beta chain was recovered during a study of cytomegalovirus exposure and HLA in healthy donors. Study findings and constraints: Presence/absence analyses treated sequencing depth as roughly uniform across donors. TCR beta chains associated with HLA were, in a later analysis, more clonally expanded than equally common others.

Use of 60 Vbeta and 13 Jbeta primers characterized the PCR. Using immunoSEQ multiplex PCR, the repertoire was profiled, and TCRdb retains in-frame clones only, with some absent. The sample contains around 98,000 clones, about four fifths of which appear only once. Points on this clone: Its specificity is not known.

Nominally healthy donors provided the samples, though records likely missed some immune exposures. Germline V CDR1 and CDR2: ENHRY, SYGVKD. V shed 7 bases, J shed 7 bases, and the junction held 8 bases outside the gene matches. The CDR3 contains 13 residues. The sequencing sample was made of PBMCs. V and J are TRBV10-3 and TRBJ2-3; TRBD2 matches 7 bases. The sequence was obtained from a woman aged 40 to 55 in good health and CMV-seronegative. CDR3 nucleotide sequence: TGTGCCATCACCGACGGGGGGACGAATACGCAGTATTTT. Translation: CAITDGGTNTQYF.